Below, 3 T cell receptor beta chains from the same sample are listed, as sequenced in a study of blood T cell repertoires in COVID-19. Measured with immunoSEQ multiplex PCR; TCRdb has only the in-frame clones, and not every one. The sample includes some 240,000 clones, about nine tenths of them seen just once. Sequencing was performed on peripheral blood. Receptors were obtained from a man in his sixties who had recovered from COVID-19.

The chain carries TRBV18 and TRBJ2-7, with 8 bases that match TRBD1. Germline V gene data show CDR1 as KGHSH and CDR2 as LQKENI. The CDR3 has 15 amino acids. Trimming at V came to 2 bases and at J to 1 base, leaving 4 bases not matched to a gene. The CDR3 sequence: CASSPSRGQSYEQYV. In DNA form, the CDR3 reads TGTGCCAGCTCACCATCCAGGGGGCAATCCTACGAGCAGTACGTC.

V and J are TRBV5-1 and TRBJ1-1; D might be TRBD1 (5 bases). The CDR3 spans 14 residues. Germline V gives CDR1 SGHRS, CDR2 YFSETQ. V was clipped by 6 bases and J by 7 bases, with 19 bases between them. CDR3 sequence (DNA): TGCGCCAGCACCCGACGGAGGGGAATGGATGAAGCTTTCTTT. Translating it yields CASTRRRGMDEAFF.

The chain uses TRBV7-2 and TRBJ2-3, with 12 nucleotides matching TRBD2. Trimming took 5 bases from V and 7 from J; bases not matched to a gene: 13. CDR1 and CDR2 from the germline V gene are SGHTA and FQGNSA. This CDR3 region has 17 residues. DNA for the CDR3: TGTGCCAGCAGCGCATCTAGCGGGGGGGCCTTCATGAATACGCAGTATTTT. Its translation: CASSASSGGAFMNTQYF.